Below, 29 T cell receptor beta chains from the same sample are listed, as sequenced in a study of CXCR3-negative and CXCR3-positive naive CD8 T cells. Their antigens are not known. All TRB cDNA libraries came from 5' RACE performed with UMI labels. TCRdb reanalyzed the 5' RACE reads, giving one entry per CDR3 protein sequence and no DNA. Recorded for this sample: 120,000 to 150,000 distinct CDR3 sequences. Broader study findings: Greater hydrophobicity was found in TRB CDR3s of CXCR3-positive naive cells than of CXCR3-negative naive cells.

Sequenced: naive CXCR3+ CD8+ T cells from blood. Documented subset: CD45RO-CCR7+CD27+CD95- naive CD8+ T cells expressing CXCR3 (TNR3+). These receptors were taken from a human donor in good health. Some clones in this sample may be carry-over from other donors' samples.

The chain is built from TRBV29-1 and TRBJ2-7. Germline CDR1 SQVTM, CDR2 ANQGSEA. CDR3 length equals 13 residues. CDR3 in amino acids: CSVELRFSYEQYF.

V is TRBV28 and J is TRBJ1-5; the D call from TCRdb, TRBD1, cannot be confirmed without DNA. The CDR3 has 16 amino acids. Germline CDR1 and CDR2: MDHEN and SYDVKM. The CDR3 protein is CASSLRGQVLNQPQHF.

The rearrangement uses TRBV28 and TRBJ2-3; TCRdb's D call, TRBD2, is unchecked because there is no DNA. Germline V lookup: CDR1 MDHEN, CDR2 SYDVKM. CDR3 length: 11 residues. Here the CDR3 reads CASSFGTSKYF.

The chain uses TRBV28 and TRBJ2-3; the TRBD2 assignment by TCRdb is unverifiable without DNA. Germline CDR1 MDHEN, CDR2 SYDVKM. The CDR3 spans 15 residues. The CDR3: CASSPLTGISDTQYF.

The rearrangement links TRBV6-5 to TRBJ2-7; the D call from TCRdb, TRBD1, cannot be confirmed without DNA. The CDR3 runs to 16 residues. The germline V gene has CDR1 MNHEY and CDR2 SVGAGI. The CDR3 reads CASSYSFRGARSEQYF.

This rearrangement joins TRBV7-9 to TRBJ2-3; TCRdb picks TRBD2, but there is no DNA to check that call. Germline V CDR1 and CDR2: SEHNR, FQNEAQ (reference sequence). The CDR3 is 17 residues long. The CDR3 here is CASSSLRAQTSTDTQYF.

This chain joins TRBV15 and TRBJ2-5; no DNA is available, so the TRBD2 call from TCRdb remains unchecked. CDR1 is LNHNV, CDR2 YYDKDF, per germline (reference sequence). This CDR3 is built from 15 residues. The CDR3 protein is CATSAAQVSGETQYF. Based on the CDR3 plus reference TRBV15 and TRBJ2-5, the full variable domain is DAMVIQNPRYQVTQFGKPVTLSCSQTLNHNVMYWYQQKSSQAPKLLFHYYDKDFNNEADTPDNFQSRRPNTSFCFLDIRSPGLGDTAMYLCATSAAQVSGETQYFGPGTRLLVL.

The chain carries TRBV5-1 and TRBJ2-3; TCRdb's D gene call, TRBD1, goes unchecked for lack of DNA. The CDR3 spans 16 residues. Germline V gives CDR1 SGHRS, CDR2 YFSETQ. Here the CDR3 reads CASSSQDRGHTDTQYF.

This sequence joins TRBV6-5 and TRBJ2-1. Germline V gene lookup returns CDR1 MNHEY and CDR2 SVGAGI. The CDR3 spans 12 residues. The CDR3 sequence is CASSYGSGEQFF.

The chain links TRBV28 to TRBJ2-1; with no DNA, the TCRdb D assignment of TRBD1 cannot be verified. Germline CDR1 is MDHEN and CDR2 is SYDVKM. The CDR3 is 20 residues long. The CDR3 region is CASSYINRGRAGVVYNEQFF.

The rearrangement links TRBV7-9 to TRBJ2-1; with no DNA, the TCRdb D assignment of TRBD2 cannot be verified. CDR1 and CDR2 from the germline V gene are SEHNR and FQNEAQ (reference sequence). The CDR3 runs to 14 residues. CDR3 sequence: CASSQTMVHNEQFF. Using reference TRBV7-9 and TRBJ2-1 for the parts outside the CDR3, the full variable domain is DTGVSQNPRHKITKRGQNVTFRCDPISEHNRLYWYRQTLGQGPEFLTYFQNEAQLEKSRLLSDRFSAERPKGSFSTLEIQRTEQGDSAMYLCASSQTMVHNEQFFGPGTRLTVL.

V usage is TRBV6-4 and J usage is TRBJ2-2. The CDR3 runs to 13 residues. Germline assignment: CDR1 MRHNA and CDR2 SNTAGT. The CDR3 loop is CASSDTNTGELFF.

V is TRBV6-6 and J is TRBJ2-5; TCRdb calls TRBD2, which cannot be checked without DNA. Germline assignment: CDR1 MNHNY and CDR2 SVGAGI (reference sequence). The CDR3 runs to 17 residues. The CDR3 protein is CASSYDLAGGPSETQYF.

The chain carries TRBV15 and TRBJ2-5. CDR1 LNHNV and CDR2 YYDKDF come from the germline V gene (reference sequence). This CDR3 is 14 amino acids long. The CDR3 spells CATSRDAVQETQYF.

The V gene is TRBV12-3 or TRBV12-4, the J gene TRBJ1-6. This CDR3 spans 14 amino acids. The CDR3 sequence: CASSFGRASSPLHF.

V usage is TRBV29-1 and J usage is TRBJ1-1. The CDR3 consists of 12 residues. Germline CDR1 reads SQVTM; CDR2 reads ANQGSEA. The CDR3 spells CSVEHLNTEAFF.

The rearrangement joins TRBV5-1 to TRBJ2-1; TCRdb's assignment of TRBD1 cannot be checked, as there is no DNA. The CDR3 sequence is 15 residues long. CDR1 and CDR2 from the germline V gene are SGHRS and YFSETQ. The CDR3 spells CASSSGTGAGNEQFF.

V and J are TRBV7-8 and TRBJ2-3. CDR1 and CDR2 from the germline V gene are SGHVS and FQNEAQ. This CDR3 region has 13 residues. The CDR3: CASSPDDTDTQYF.

J is TRBJ1-5 and V is TRBV28; checking the TCRdb D call of TRBD1 is not possible without DNA. The CDR3 is 15 amino acids. The germline CDR1 and CDR2 sequences are MDHEN and SYDVKM. CDR3 region: CASSFQGAGGQPQHF.

V usage is TRBV19 and J usage is TRBJ1-2; TCRdb proposes TRBD1, but this gene call is untestable without DNA. Germline V gene sequence: CDR1 LNHDA, CDR2 SQIVND (reference sequence). The CDR3 loop spans 13 amino acids. The CDR3 loop is CASSPGQGRGYTF.

V and J are TRBV7-3 and TRBJ2-7. CDR1 is SGHTA, CDR2 FQGTGA, per germline. The CDR3 is 12 amino acids. CDR3 region: CASSEDFYEQYF.

The chain uses TRBV29-1 and TRBJ2-7. CDR1 and CDR2 from the germline V gene are SQVTM and ANQGSEA. The CDR3 contains 11 residues. The CDR3: CSVDRGVELYF.

This chain uses TRBV7-6 with TRBJ1-3. The CDR3 has 12 residues. Germline lookup yields CDR1 SGHVS and CDR2 FNYEAQ. The CDR3 protein is CASSLDGNTIYF.

V usage is TRBV4-3 and J usage is TRBJ1-1; TCRdb proposes TRBD1, but this gene call is untestable without DNA. The CDR3 is 16 residues long. Germline V lookup: CDR1 LGHNA, CDR2 YSLEER. This chain's CDR3 is CASSQDSGQTNTEAFF.

This chain uses TRBV27 with TRBJ1-5; the D call of TRBD1 rests on TCRdb alone, since no DNA is present to check it. The CDR3 contains 15 residues. Germline lookup yields CDR1 MNHEY and CDR2 SMNVEV (reference sequence). The CDR3 loop is CASSVTGGGGQPQHF.

The J gene is TRBJ2-7, the V gene TRBV18; the TCRdb call, TRBD1, lacks DNA for checking. Germline-derived CDR1 and CDR2 are KGHSH and LQKENI. This CDR3 is 15 amino acids long. CDR3 sequence reads: CASSPPGTGSYEQYF.

The genes are TRBV9 and TRBJ2-3; without DNA, the TCRdb call of TRBD1 cannot be checked. CDR1 is SGDLS, CDR2 YYNGEE, per germline. The CDR3 has 14 residues. The CDR3 loop reads CASSVGGVSDTQYF.

The J gene is TRBJ1-5, the V gene TRBV28; TCRdb designates TRBD1, a call that cannot be tested without DNA. This CDR3 is built from 16 residues. Germline loops: CDR1 MDHEN, CDR2 SYDVKM. The CDR3: CASSFLWGASNQPQHF.

The rearrangement joins TRBV27 to TRBJ1-2; TCRdb lists TRBD1, though no DNA is available to test this call. Germline lookup yields CDR1 MNHEY and CDR2 SMNVEV (reference sequence). There are 15 residues in the CDR3. CDR3 amino acids: CASSFGSGTGNGYTF.